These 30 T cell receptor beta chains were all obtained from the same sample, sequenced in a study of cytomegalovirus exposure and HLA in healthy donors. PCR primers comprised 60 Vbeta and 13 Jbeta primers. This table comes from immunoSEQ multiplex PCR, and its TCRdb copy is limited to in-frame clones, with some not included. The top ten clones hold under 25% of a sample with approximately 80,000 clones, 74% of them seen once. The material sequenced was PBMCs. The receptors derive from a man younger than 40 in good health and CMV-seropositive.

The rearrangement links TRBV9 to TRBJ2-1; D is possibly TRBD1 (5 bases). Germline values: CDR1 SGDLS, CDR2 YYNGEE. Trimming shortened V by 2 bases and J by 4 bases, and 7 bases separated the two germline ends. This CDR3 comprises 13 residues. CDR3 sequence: CASSVSGYNEQFF. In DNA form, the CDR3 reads TGTGCCAGCAGCGTCTCAGGGTACAATGAGCAGTTCTTC.

CDR3 sequence: CASSQDQGTEAFF. The CDR3 DNA reads as TGTGCCAGCAGCCAAGATCAGGGAACTGAAGCTTTCTTT. The chain employs TRBV4-2 and TRBJ1-1, with a possible D match to TRBD1 (5 bases). From germline, CDR1 is LGHNA and CDR2 YNFKEQ. V was trimmed by 0 bases and J by 5 bases, leaving 7 bases between them. There are 13 residues in the CDR3.

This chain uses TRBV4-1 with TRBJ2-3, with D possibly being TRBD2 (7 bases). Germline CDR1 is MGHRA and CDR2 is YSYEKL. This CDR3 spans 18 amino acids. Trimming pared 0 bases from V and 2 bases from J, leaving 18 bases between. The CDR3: CASSQDPGRGGITDTQYF. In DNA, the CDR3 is TGCGCCAGCAGCCAAGATCCAGGGAGGGGGGGAATCACAGATACGCAGTATTTT.

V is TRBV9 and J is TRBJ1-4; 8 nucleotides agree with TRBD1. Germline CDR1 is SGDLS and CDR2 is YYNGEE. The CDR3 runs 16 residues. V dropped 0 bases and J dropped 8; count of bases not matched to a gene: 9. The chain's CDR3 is CASSVGPETGVEKLFF. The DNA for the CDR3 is TGTGCCAGCAGCGTAGGCCCGGAGACAGGGGTCGAAAAACTGTTTTTT.

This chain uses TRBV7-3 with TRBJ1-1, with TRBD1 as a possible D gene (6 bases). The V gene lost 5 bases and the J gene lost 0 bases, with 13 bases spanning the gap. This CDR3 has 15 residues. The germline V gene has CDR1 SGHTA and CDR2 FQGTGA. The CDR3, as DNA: TGTGCCAGCAGCAGAGGGACACCCATGAACACTGAAGCTTTCTTT. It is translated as CASSRGTPMNTEAFF. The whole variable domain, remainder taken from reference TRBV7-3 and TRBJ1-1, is GAGVSQTPSNKVTEKGKYVELRCDPISGHTALYWYRQSLGQGPEFLIYFQGTGAADDSGLPNDRFFAVRPEGSVSTLKIQRTERGDSAVYLCASSRGTPMNTEAFFGQGTRLTVV.

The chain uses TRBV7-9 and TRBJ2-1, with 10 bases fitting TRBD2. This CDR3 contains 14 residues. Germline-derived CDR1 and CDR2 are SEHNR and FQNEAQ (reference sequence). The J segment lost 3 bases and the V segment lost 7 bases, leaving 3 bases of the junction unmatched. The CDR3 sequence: CASTLAGVYNEQFF. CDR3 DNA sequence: TGTGCCAGCACTCTAGCGGGAGTCTACAATGAGCAGTTCTTC.

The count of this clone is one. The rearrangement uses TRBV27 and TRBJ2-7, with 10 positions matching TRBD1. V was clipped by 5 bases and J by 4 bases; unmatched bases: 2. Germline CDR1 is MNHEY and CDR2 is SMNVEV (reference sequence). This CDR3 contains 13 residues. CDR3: CASSRDRGYEQYF. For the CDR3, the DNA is TGTGCCAGCAGTCGGGACAGGGGATACGAGCAGTACTTC.

CDR3 sequence reads: CASSLEDRGYNEQFF. The CDR3, as DNA: TGCGCCAGCAGCTTGGAGGACAGGGGATACAATGAGCAGTTCTTC. The chain employs TRBV5-1 and TRBJ2-1; 9 bases line up with TRBD1. The V gene's germline CDR1 is SGHRS and CDR2 YFSETQ. Losses at the gene ends were 0 bases for V and 4 bases for J; bases not matched to a gene: 2. CDR3 length equals 15 residues.

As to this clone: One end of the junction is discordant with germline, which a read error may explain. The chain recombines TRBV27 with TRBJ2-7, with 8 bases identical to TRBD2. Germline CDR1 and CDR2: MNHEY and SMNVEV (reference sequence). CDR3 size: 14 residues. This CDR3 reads CATSSGAPSYEQYF. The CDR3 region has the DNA TGTGCCACCAGTAGCGGGGCCCCCTCCTACGAGCAGTACTTC.

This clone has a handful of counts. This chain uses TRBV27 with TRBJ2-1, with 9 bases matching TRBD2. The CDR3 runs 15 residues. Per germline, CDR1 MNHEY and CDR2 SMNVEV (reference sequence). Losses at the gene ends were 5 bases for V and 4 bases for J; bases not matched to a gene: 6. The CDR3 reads CASSIAGEIYNEQFF. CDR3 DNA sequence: TGTGCCAGCAGTATAGCGGGAGAGATATACAATGAGCAGTTCTTC.

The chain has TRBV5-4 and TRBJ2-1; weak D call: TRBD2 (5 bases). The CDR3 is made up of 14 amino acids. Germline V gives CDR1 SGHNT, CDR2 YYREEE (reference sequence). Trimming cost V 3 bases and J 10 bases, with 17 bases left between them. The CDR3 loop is CASSYNYRTQEQFF. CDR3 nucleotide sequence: TGTGCCAGCAGCTACAACTATCGGACTCAAGAGCAGTTCTTC.

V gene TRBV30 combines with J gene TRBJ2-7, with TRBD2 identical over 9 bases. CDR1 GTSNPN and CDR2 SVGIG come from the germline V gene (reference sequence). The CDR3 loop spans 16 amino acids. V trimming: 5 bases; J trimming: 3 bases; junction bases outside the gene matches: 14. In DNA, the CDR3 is TGTGCCTGGGGGGGGGCTAGCGGGGAAAAGTACTACGAGCAGTACTTC. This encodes CAWGGASGEKYYEQYF.

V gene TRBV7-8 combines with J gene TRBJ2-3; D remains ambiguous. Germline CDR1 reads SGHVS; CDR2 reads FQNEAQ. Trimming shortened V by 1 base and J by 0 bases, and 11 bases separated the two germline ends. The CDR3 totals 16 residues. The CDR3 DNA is TGTGCCAGCAGCTTAGTCGGTAGCAGAAGCACAGATACGCAGTATTTT. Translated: CASSLVGSRSTDTQYF.

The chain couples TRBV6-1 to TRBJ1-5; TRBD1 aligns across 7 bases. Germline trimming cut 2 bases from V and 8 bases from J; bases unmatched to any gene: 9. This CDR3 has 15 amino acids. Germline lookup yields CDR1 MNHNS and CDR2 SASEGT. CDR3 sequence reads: CASSEPTGFVEPQHF. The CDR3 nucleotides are TGTGCCAGCAGTGAACCGACAGGGTTTGTGGAGCCCCAGCATTTT.

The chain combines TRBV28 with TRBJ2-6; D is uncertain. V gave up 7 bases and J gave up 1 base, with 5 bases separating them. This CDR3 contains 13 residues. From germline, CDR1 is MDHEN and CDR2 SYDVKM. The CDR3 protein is CASTRSGANVLTF. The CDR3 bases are TGTGCCAGCACACGGTCTGGGGCCAACGTCCTGACTTTC.

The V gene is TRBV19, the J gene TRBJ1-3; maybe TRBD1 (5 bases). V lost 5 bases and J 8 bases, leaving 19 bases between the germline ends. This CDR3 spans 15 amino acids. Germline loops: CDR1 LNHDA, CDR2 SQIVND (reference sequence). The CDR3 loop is CASSPHRRGSYTIYF. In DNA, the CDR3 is TGTGCCAGTAGTCCCCACCGAAGGGGATCATACACCATATATTTT.

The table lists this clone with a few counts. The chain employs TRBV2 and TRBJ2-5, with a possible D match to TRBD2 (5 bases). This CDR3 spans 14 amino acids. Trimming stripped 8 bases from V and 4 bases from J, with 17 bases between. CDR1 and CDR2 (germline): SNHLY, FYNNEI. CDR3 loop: CASRRLSEAETQYF. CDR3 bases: TGTGCCAGCCGTAGGCTTAGCGAGGCAGAGACCCAGTACTTC.

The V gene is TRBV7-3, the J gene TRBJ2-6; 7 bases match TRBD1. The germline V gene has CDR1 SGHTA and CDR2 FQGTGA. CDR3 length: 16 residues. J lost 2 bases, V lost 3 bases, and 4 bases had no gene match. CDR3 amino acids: CASSFGQAAGANVLTF. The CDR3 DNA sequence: TGTGCCAGCAGCTTCGGACAGGCAGCTGGGGCCAACGTCCTGACTTTC.

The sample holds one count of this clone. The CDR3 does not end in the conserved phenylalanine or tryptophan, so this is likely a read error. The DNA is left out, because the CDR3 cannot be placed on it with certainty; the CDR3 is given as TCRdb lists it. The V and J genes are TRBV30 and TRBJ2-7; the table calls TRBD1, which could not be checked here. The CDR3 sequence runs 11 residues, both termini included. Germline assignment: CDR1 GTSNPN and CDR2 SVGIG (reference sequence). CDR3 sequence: CAWSVGQEIRL.

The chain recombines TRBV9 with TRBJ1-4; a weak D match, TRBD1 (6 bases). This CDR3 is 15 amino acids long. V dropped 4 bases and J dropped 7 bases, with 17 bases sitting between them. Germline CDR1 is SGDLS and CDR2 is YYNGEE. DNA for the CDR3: TGTGCCAGCAGCCTCAGCGGGGGCCTGGGTGAAAAACTGTTTTTT. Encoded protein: CASSLSGGLGEKLFF. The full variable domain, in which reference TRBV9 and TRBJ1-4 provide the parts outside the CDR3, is DSGVTQTPKHLITATGQRVTLRCSPRSGDLSVYWYQQSLDQGLQFLIQYYNGEERAKGNILERFSAQQFPDLHSELNLSSLELGDSALYFCASSLSGGLGEKLFFGSGTQLSVL.

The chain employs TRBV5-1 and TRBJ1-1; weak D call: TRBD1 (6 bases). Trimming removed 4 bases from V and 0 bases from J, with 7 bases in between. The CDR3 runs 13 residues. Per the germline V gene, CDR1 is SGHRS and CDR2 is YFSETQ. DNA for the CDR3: TGCGCCAGCAGCAACAGGGTGAACACTGAAGCTTTCTTT. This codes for CASSNRVNTEAFF.

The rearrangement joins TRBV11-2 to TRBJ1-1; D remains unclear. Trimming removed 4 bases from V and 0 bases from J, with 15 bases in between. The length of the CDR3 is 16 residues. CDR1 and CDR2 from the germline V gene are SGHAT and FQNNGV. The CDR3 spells CASSSPNGGMNTEAFF. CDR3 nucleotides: TGTGCCAGCAGCTCCCCTAATGGCGGCATGAACACTGAAGCTTTCTTT. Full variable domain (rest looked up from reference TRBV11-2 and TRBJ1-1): EAGVAQSPRYKIIEKRQSVAFWCNPISGHATLYWYQQILGQGPKLLIQFQNNGVVDDSQLPKDRFSAERLKGVDSTLKIQPAKLEDSAVYLCASSSPNGGMNTEAFFGQGTRLTVV.

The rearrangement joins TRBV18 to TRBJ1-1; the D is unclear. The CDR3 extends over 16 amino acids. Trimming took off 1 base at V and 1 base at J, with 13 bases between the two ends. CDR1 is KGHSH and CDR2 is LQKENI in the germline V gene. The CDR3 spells CASSPRTVERNTEAFF. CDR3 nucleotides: TGTGCCAGCTCACCACGCACAGTGGAAAGGAACACTGAAGCTTTCTTT.

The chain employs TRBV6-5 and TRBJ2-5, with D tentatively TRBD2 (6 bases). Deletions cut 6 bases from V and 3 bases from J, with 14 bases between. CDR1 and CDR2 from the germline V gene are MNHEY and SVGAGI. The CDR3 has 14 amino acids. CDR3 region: CASSRREREETQYF. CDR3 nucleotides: TGTGCCAGCAGCCGCCGCGAGCGGGAAGAGACCCAGTACTTC.

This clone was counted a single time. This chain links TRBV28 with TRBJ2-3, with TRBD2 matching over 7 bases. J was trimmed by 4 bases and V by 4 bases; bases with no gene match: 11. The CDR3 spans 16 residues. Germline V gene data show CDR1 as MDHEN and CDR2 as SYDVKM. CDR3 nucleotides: TGTGCCAGCAGTTACGTCCGCGGGAGATTTGCAGATACGCAGTATTTT. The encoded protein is CASSYVRGRFADTQYF.

The DNA of the CDR3 is TGTGCCAGCAGTGACGGACAGAGCAACTACCAAGAGACCCAGTACTTC. Translating it yields CASSDGQSNYQETQYF. The chain joins TRBV6-1 to TRBJ2-5; the D gene is possibly TRBD1 (6 bases). The CDR3 is 16 amino acids. Germline V lookup: CDR1 MNHNS, CDR2 SASEGT. Trimming pared 3 bases from V and 0 bases from J, leaving 14 bases between.

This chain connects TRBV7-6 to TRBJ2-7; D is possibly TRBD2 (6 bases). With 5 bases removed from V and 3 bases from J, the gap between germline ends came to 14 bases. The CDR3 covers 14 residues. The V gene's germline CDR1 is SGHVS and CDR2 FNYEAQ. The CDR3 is CASSPEEGLYEQYF. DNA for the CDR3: TGTGCCAGCAGCCCCGAGGAGGGTCTCTACGAGCAGTACTTC.

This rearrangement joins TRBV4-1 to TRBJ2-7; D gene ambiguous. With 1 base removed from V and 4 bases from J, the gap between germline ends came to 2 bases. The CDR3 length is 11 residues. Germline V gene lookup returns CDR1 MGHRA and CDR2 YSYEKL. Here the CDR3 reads CASSQAYEQYF. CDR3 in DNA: TGCGCCAGCAGCCAAGCGTACGAGCAGTACTTC.

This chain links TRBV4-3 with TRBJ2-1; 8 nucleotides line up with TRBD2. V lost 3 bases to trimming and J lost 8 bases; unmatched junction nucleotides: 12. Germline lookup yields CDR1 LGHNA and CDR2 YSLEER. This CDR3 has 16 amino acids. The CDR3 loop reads CASSHLRTGGRDEQFF. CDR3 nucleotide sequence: TGCGCCAGCAGCCACCTACGGACGGGAGGGAGGGATGAGCAGTTCTTC.

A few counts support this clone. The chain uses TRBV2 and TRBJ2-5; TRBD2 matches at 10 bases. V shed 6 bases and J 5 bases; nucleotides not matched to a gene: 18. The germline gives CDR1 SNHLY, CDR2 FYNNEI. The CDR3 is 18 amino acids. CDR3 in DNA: TGTGCCAGCAGGCCCTTCGGGGCTAGCGGGAGCAGGGAGGAGACCCAGTACTTC. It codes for CASRPFGASGSREETQYF.